This T cell receptor beta chain came from a study of blood T cell repertoires in COVID-19 (dated by TCRdb to the early 2020s). With respect to the entire study: Samples from collaborators originated in the United States, Italy and Spain and spanned both the acute and convalescent phases of COVID-19. Subjects who had been exposed to COVID-19, were actively infected with it, or had recovered from it provided the deeply sampled blood TCRbeta repertoires that made up the dataset. The prospective study material was composed of cDNA or gDNA derived from T cells, B-cell-depleted T cells, or PBMCs. Where HLA class I and class II types were available, the types were taken from metadata supplied by the sample provider, not from assay-based typing. The repertoires were made available in a free public database intended to serve as a resource for research on the immune response to SARS-CoV-2. The samples were drawn from two sources: the first 160 participants of the ongoing ImmuneRACE study, and 1,000 to 1,500 subjects contributed by 6 global collaborators. Nearly every sample came with metadata listing a de-identified subject ID, COVID-19 status, age in years and sex. Overall study results and their limits: The quantity of clinical and demographic metadata differed by source and by participant and was supplied without curation.

TCRbeta CDR3 regions were amplified from genomic DNA using the immunoSEQ Assay, a bias-controlled multiplex PCR. The paper's processing steps were these. Nucleated cell counts per sample were estimated from amplification of reference gene primers within the assay. To quantify the absolute abundance of each unique TCRbeta CDR3 rearrangement, sequence reads were collapsed and filtered. For each sample, productive Simpson clonality was calculated by taking the square root of Simpson's diversity index across productive rearrangements. TCRdb re-hosts the immuneACCESS table, in-frame sequences only. Its copies lack some clones; in the studies checked, an unresolved V gene accounts for under half of them, and the cause for the rest is not known. That table furnishes V, J and clone size, whereas the DNA furnished D and trimming. In this sample the table shows under 130,000 clones, 70% to 80% of which occur a single time. The ten top clones hold 20% to 25% of the sample.

CDR3 length: 15 amino acids, cysteine to phenylalanine. Only CDR3 DNA remains: 45 bases, in frame from the first base. Via the germline V gene (reference sequence), CDR1 is SSHAT and CDR2 FNYEAQ. On this clone: The antigen it binds to is not known. Germline and junction disagree at one end, which may indicate a read error.

Collaborating institutions collected whole blood in K2EDTA tubes following their own protocols. For TCRbeta analysis, collaborator samples were shipped as frozen whole blood, as isolated PBMCs, or as DNA extracted from either sample type. Rearrangement joined TRBV7-7 to TRBJ2-5; 11 central nucleotides agree with TRBD2. Sequencing was carried out using peripheral blood. This receptor was identified in a man between 65 and 80 years old with active or convalescent COVID-19. The CDR3 here reads CASSFSGGAQETQYF. At the DNA level, the sequence is TGTGCTAGCAGCTTTAGCGGGGGGGCCCAGGAGACCCAGTACTTC.